The 18 T cell receptor beta chains given below trace back to one sample, sequenced in a study of T cells after yellow fever vaccination. TCRdb ran MiXCR on the 5' RACE reads and lists one entry per CDR3 protein. Of hundreds of thousands of distinct CDR3 sequences in the sample, over 4% were seen once. This material consisted of PBMCs, taken 5 days after the yellow fever booster vaccination. These receptors were collected from a young man who received the YFV17D yellow fever vaccine.

The V gene is TRBV5-1, the J gene TRBJ2-7; D call uncertain. The germline gives CDR1 SGHRS, CDR2 YFSETQ. The CDR3 runs to 12 residues. The CDR3 DNA is TGCACCGGCCGACGACGTTCCTACGAGCAGTACGTC. Encoded protein: CTGRRRSYEQYV.

This clonotype was observed a handful of times. This chain uses TRBV25-1 with TRBJ1-1; D not resolved. This CDR3 region has 12 residues. The germline V and J ends were trimmed by 4 bases and 1 base, with 4 bases remaining between them. The germline CDR1 and CDR2 sequences are MGHDK and SYGVNS. CDR3 sequence (DNA): TGTGCCAGCAGTGGTTGGAACACTGAAGCTTTCTTT. Its translation: CASSGWNTEAFF.

The chain employs TRBV20-1 and TRBJ2-7, with TRBD2 as a possible D gene (6 bases). The V end lost 6 bases, the J end lost 2 bases, and 14 bases lay between the germline ends. The CDR3 contains 13 residues. Germline V gene lookup returns CDR1 DFQATT and CDR2 SNEGSKA (reference sequence). The CDR3 reads CSAGGLGAYEQYF. CDR3 in DNA: TGCAGTGCCGGGGGACTGGGGGCCTACGAGCAGTACTTC.

The table lists this clonotype with a few counts. The chain combines TRBV5-1 with TRBJ2-1, with 9 bases fitting TRBD1. From germline, CDR1 is SGHRS and CDR2 YFSETQ. With 2 bases clipped from V and 6 bases from J, the junction kept 9 bases outside the gene matches. This CDR3 is 16 amino acids long. The CDR3 sequence is CASSFSLGQGSNEQFF. The CDR3 DNA is TGCGCCAGCAGCTTCAGCCTGGGACAGGGAAGCAATGAGCAGTTCTTC.

This clonotype was picked up many times. The CDR3 loop reads CAIRRDDLYTEAFF. In DNA, the CDR3 is TGTGCCATCAGACGTGACGACCTCTACACTGAAGCTTTCTTT. The genes are TRBV10-3 and TRBJ1-1; no clear D gene. CDR3 length: 14 residues. CDR1 is ENHRY, CDR2 SYGVKD, per germline. V lost 6 bases and J 3 bases, leaving 14 bases between the germline ends.

In DNA form, the CDR3 reads TGCGCCAGCAGCCGGGATTTGCTAGCGGGCACGTCCTCCTACAATGAGCAGTTCTTC. Translated, it gives CASSRDLLAGTSSYNEQFF. V and J are TRBV4-1 and TRBJ2-1, with 8 nucleotides matching TRBD2. CDR1 and CDR2 (germline): MGHRA, YSYEKL. With V trimmed by 4 bases and J by 0 bases, 14 bases remained unmatched. The CDR3 has 19 residues.

This clonotype occurred many times. The rearrangement links TRBV7-9 to TRBJ2-5, with D hard to call. CDR1 is SEHNR, CDR2 FQNEAQ, per germline (reference sequence). This CDR3 is 13 amino acids long. V was pared by 5 bases and J by 5 bases, with 12 bases between. The CDR3 spells CASSGRGSETQYF. As DNA, the CDR3 is TGTGCCAGCAGCGGACGCGGTAGCGAGACCCAGTACTTC.

The table lists this clonotype with a few counts. The chain joins TRBV18 to TRBJ1-3; D unclear. Trimming took 2 bases from V and 0 from J, leaving 8 bases between them. Germline V gene data show CDR1 as KGHSH and CDR2 as LQKENI. The CDR3 loop spans 15 amino acids. CDR3 nucleotides: TGTGCCAGCTCACCAGTCGTCAGCTCTGGAAACACCATATATTTT. Protein product: CASSPVVSSGNTIYF.

This clonotype has ten or more counts. The J gene is TRBJ1-2, the V gene TRBV7-9; D perhaps matches TRBD1 (6 bases). V lost 2 bases, J lost 8 bases, and 18 bases lay in between. The length of the CDR3 is 15 residues. Germline V gene lookup returns CDR1 SEHNR and CDR2 FQNEAQ (reference sequence). The CDR3 sequence: CASSLSLPGDVGYTF. CDR3 nucleotides: TGTGCCAGCAGCTTATCCCTGCCAGGGGACGTGGGCTACACCTTC.

This rearrangement joins TRBV6-5 to TRBJ1-1; D uncertain. The CDR3 consists of 13 residues. Trimming removed 2 bases from V and 4 bases from J, with 8 bases in between. Looked up from germline, CDR1 is MNHEY and CDR2 is SVGAGI. CDR3 nucleotide sequence: TGTGCCAGCAGTTACGGGCGGTCCACTGAAGCTTTCTTT. Translated, it gives CASSYGRSTEAFF.

This clonotype was observed many times. The genes are TRBV27 and TRBJ2-1; 11 nucleotides align to TRBD2. The CDR3 runs to 18 residues. V dropped 2 bases and J dropped 3; count of bases not matched to a gene: 9. Germline V gene sequence: CDR1 MNHEY, CDR2 SMNVEV (reference sequence). CDR3 in amino acids: CASSLGLAGGGFYNEQFF. In DNA, the CDR3 is TGTGCCAGCAGTTTAGGTCTAGCGGGGGGCGGGTTCTACAATGAGCAGTTCTTC.

The V call is TRBV20-1, the J call TRBJ2-6, with TRBD1 identical over 9 bases. The CDR3 has 15 residues. The V gene's germline CDR1 is DFQATT and CDR2 SNEGSKA (reference sequence). V lost 8 bases to trimming and J lost 2 bases; unmatched junction nucleotides: 7. The CDR3: CSSPGQGTGANVLTF. DNA of the CDR3: TGCAGTTCCCCGGGACAGGGAACTGGGGCCAACGTCCTGACTTTC.

This clonotype has at least ten counts. This chain connects TRBV5-1 to TRBJ2-5, with 8 nucleotides matching TRBD2. V gave up 6 bases and J gave up 5 bases; unmatched junction bases: 6. The CDR3 has 13 amino acids. Germline V gene sequence: CDR1 SGHRS, CDR2 YFSETQ. The CDR3 DNA reads TGCGCCAGCACAAGCGGGGGCCAGGAGACCCAGTACTTC. Translated: CASTSGGQETQYF. Full variable domain (missing parts from reference TRBV5-1 and TRBJ2-5): KAGVTQTPRYLIKTRGQQVTLSCSPISGHRSVSWYQQTPGQGLQFLFEYFSETQRNKGNFPGRFSGRQFSNSRSEMNVSTLELGDSALYLCASTSGGQETQYFGPGTRLLVL.

This chain joins TRBV5-1 and TRBJ1-4; weak D call: TRBD1 (5 bases). CDR1 is SGHRS, CDR2 YFSETQ, per germline. The CDR3 totals 15 residues. The germline V and J ends were trimmed by 3 bases and 3 bases, with 12 bases remaining between them. The CDR3 nucleotides read TGCGCCAGCAGCTCGTCAGGGAGGGCTAATGAAAAACTGTTTTTT. It specifies CASSSSGRANEKLFF.

This clonotype occurred many times. This chain joins TRBV7-9 and TRBJ2-4, with 8 bases fitting TRBD1. The CDR3 is 14 residues long. Germline V gives CDR1 SEHNR, CDR2 FQNEAQ (reference sequence). Unmatched junction bases numbered 6, after V lost 5 bases and J lost 6 bases. The CDR3 nucleotides read TGTGCCAGCAGCCCCGGACAGGGACCAAACATTCAGTACTTC. Translation: CASSPGQGPNIQYF.

This clonotype has a handful of counts. V is TRBV7-9 and J is TRBJ1-2; D gene unclear. V dropped 4 bases and J dropped 6 bases, with 15 bases sitting between them. CDR1 and CDR2 (germline): SEHNR, FQNEAQ (reference sequence). The CDR3 contains 14 residues. CDR3 in DNA: TGTGCCAGCAGCTGGCGGTCCCTTGGGGATGGCTACACCTTC. Protein: CASSWRSLGDGYTF.

This clonotype was observed a few times. V gene TRBV15 combines with J gene TRBJ1-1; TRBD1 might be the D (5 bases). CDR3 length equals 15 residues. Trimming took 1 base from V and 4 from J, leaving 13 bases between them. Germline V gene data show CDR1 as LNHNV and CDR2 as YYDKDF (reference sequence). The CDR3 sequence: CATSRGQGKFTEAFF. CDR3 nucleotide sequence: TGTGCCACCAGCAGAGGTCAGGGAAAGTTCACTGAAGCTTTCTTT. The full variable domain, its missing parts supplied by reference TRBV15 and TRBJ1-1, is DAMVIQNPRYQVTQFGKPVTLSCSQTLNHNVMYWYQQKSSQAPKLLFHYYDKDFNNEADTPDNFQSRRPNTSFCFLDIRSPGLGDTAMYLCATSRGQGKFTEAFFGQGTRLTVV.

This clonotype came up many times. The chain has TRBV5-1 and TRBJ2-5, with D unclear. This CDR3 has 15 residues. V dropped 2 bases and J dropped 2 bases, with 13 bases sitting between them. CDR1 is SGHRS, CDR2 YFSETQ, per germline. As DNA, the CDR3 is TGCGCCAGCAGCTTTCCCCAGGCCTTACAAGAGACCCAGTACTTC. This encodes CASSFPQALQETQYF.